This T cell receptor (beta chain) came from a study of blood T cell repertoires in COVID-19. The assay was immunoSEQ multiplex PCR, and TCRdb's table has in-frame clones only and misses some. The sample records about 200,000 clones, 65% to 90% being singletons. The CDR3 runs to 16 residues. CDR1 and CDR2 (germline): LGHNT, FRNRAP. Trimming took off 0 bases at V and 2 bases at J, with 8 bases between the two ends. Assignments of participants to cohorts depended upon their own reported clinical history. This sequence joins TRBV12-5 and TRBJ1-6; TRBD1 might be the D (5 bases). The source material was PBMCs or T cells enriched from blood (not recorded which). The TCR comes from a man in his forties who had recovered from COVID-19. CDR3 residues: CASGLVAGPYNSPLHF. The CDR3 DNA reads TGTGCTAGTGGTTTGGTTGCAGGGCCCTATAATTCACCCCTCCACTTT.